This is a list of T cell receptor beta chains from one sample in a study of shared clonotypes between healthy human individuals. Method: immunoSEQ multiplex PCR; TCRdb's copy keeps in-frame clones and lacks some. The sample holds over 400,000 clones, 90% to 96% seen once. Specimen: naive CD4+ T cells sorted from blood. The receptors shown here come from a woman aged 25-40 years in good health. Each CDR3 is given with its conserved first and last residue. A D gene is named only where the DNA matches it firmly.

j_call	d_call	cdr3_length	v_call	cdr3_aa
TRBJ1-1	-	14	TRBV7-2	CASRITGTNTEAFF
TRBJ2-3	TRBD2	14	TRBV19	CASRTSGNTDTQYF
TRBJ1-4	TRBD1	16	TRBV7-8	CASSAAGQVINEKLFF
TRBJ1-4	-	17	TRBV11-2	CASSPRGVQKTNEKLFF
TRBJ2-1	TRBD2	12	TRBV27	CASSLLAGEQFF
TRBJ2-7	TRBD1	15	TRBV29-1	CSVAEPGQGLGEQYF
TRBJ2-1	TRBD2	17	TRBV7-9	CASSLGLAGGTADEQFF
TRBJ1-1	-	13	TRBV2	CASRVSVNTEAFF
TRBJ1-5	-	15	TRBV19	CASSSRDRRDQPQHF
TRBJ2-2	TRBD1	16	TRBV6-5	CASSSSGRGSTGELFF
TRBJ2-3	TRBD2	14	TRBV6-5	CASSCGRGADTQYF
TRBJ2-3	-	11	TRBV10-1	CASYSSGTQYF
TRBJ2-1	-	13	TRBV29-1	CSVPTEIYNEQFF
TRBJ2-7	TRBD2	16	TRBV27	CASSSRGTSGSYEQYF
-	TRBD1	15	TRBV28	CASTSGTGVPYEQYF
TRBJ2-3	TRBD2	15	TRBV10-3	CAISTVAGRTDTQYF
TRBJ2-7	-	12	TRBV5-5	CASSTFSYEQYF
TRBJ2-7	-	14	TRBV2	CASSEAGDNPEQYF
TRBJ2-2	-	17	TRBV11-2	CASSPRTGVGITGELFF
TRBJ2-3	-	14	TRBV11-2	CASRILGGTDTQYF
TRBJ2-7	-	13	TRBV29-1	CSVVTGVGYEQYF
TRBJ2-3	-	14	TRBV7-9	CASSLGGRLDTQYF
TRBJ1-1	-	11	TRBV6-6	CASSGGWEAFF
TRBJ1-2	-	13	TRBV29-1	CSVEMGPTYGYTF
TRBJ1-2	-	12	TRBV28	CATGLRGYGYTF
TRBJ1-2	TRBD1	16	TRBV5-1	CASTKTGGSLGYGYTF
TRBJ2-3	TRBD2	16	TRBV5-4	CASSLGLAGVTDTQYF
TRBJ1-1	-	13	TRBV29-1	CSASRAEDTEAFF